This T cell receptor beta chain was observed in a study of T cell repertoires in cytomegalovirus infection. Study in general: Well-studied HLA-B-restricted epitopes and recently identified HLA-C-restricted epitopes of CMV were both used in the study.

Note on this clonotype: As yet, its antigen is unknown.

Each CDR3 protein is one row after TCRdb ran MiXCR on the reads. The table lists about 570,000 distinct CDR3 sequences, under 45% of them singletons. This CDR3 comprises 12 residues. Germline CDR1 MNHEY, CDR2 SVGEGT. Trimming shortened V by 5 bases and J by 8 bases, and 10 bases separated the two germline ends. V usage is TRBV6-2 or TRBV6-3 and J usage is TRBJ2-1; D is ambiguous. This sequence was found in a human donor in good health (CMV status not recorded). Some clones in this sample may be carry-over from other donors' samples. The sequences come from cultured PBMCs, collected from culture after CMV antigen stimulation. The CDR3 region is CASSLIPDEQFF. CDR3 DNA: TGTGCCAGCAGTCTAATTCCGGATGAGCAGTTCTTC.